The text below deals with one T cell receptor beta chain. This sample is drawn from a study of T cell responses to AZD1222 COVID-19 vaccine. This table comes from immunoSEQ multiplex PCR, and its TCRdb copy is limited to in-frame clones, with some not included. The sample records approximately 76,000 clones, more than 70% being singletons. There are 14 residues in the CDR3. With V trimmed by 4 bases and J by 7 bases, 8 bases remained unmatched. Germline loops: CDR1 SGHRS, CDR2 YFSETQ. The chain combines TRBV5-1 with TRBJ2-1, with 7 nucleotides matching TRBD2. The sequencing here drew on peripheral blood, taken on day 0 of AZD1222 vaccination. The clonotype was recovered from an adult in good health. The CDR3 region has the DNA TGCGCCAGCAGCCCGGGGGGTAGCGGTAATGAGCAGTTCTTC. It specifies CASSPGGSGNEQFF.